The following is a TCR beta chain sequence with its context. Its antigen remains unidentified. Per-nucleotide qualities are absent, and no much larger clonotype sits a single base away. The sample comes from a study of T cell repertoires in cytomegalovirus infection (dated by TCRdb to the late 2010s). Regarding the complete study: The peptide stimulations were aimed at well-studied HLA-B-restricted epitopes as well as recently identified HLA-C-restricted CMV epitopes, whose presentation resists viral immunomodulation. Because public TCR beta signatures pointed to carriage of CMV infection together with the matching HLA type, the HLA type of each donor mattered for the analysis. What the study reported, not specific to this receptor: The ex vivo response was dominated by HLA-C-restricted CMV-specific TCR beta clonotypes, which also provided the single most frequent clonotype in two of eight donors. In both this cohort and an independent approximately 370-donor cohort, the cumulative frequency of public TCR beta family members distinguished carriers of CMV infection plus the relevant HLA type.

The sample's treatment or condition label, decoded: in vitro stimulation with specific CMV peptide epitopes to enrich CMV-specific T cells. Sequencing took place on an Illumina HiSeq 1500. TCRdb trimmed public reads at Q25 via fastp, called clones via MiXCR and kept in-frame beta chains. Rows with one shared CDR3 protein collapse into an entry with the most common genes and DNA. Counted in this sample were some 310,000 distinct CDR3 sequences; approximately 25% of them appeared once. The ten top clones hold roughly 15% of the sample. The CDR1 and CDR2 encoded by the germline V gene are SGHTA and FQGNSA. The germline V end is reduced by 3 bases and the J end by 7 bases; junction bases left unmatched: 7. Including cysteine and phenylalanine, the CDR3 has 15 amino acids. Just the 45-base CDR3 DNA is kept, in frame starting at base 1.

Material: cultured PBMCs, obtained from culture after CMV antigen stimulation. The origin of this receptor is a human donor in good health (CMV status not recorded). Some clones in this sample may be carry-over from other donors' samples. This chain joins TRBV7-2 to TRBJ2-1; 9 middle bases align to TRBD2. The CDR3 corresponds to CASSFVGLARNEQFF. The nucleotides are TGTGCCAGCAGCTTTGTAGGACTAGCGCGGAATGAGCAGTTCTTC. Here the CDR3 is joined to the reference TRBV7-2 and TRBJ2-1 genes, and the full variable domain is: GAGVSQSPSNKVTEKGKDVELRCDPISGHTALYWYRQSLGQGLEFLIYFQGNSAPDKSGLPSDRFSAERTGGSVSTLTIQRTQQEDSAVYLCASSFVGLARNEQFFGPGTRLTVL.